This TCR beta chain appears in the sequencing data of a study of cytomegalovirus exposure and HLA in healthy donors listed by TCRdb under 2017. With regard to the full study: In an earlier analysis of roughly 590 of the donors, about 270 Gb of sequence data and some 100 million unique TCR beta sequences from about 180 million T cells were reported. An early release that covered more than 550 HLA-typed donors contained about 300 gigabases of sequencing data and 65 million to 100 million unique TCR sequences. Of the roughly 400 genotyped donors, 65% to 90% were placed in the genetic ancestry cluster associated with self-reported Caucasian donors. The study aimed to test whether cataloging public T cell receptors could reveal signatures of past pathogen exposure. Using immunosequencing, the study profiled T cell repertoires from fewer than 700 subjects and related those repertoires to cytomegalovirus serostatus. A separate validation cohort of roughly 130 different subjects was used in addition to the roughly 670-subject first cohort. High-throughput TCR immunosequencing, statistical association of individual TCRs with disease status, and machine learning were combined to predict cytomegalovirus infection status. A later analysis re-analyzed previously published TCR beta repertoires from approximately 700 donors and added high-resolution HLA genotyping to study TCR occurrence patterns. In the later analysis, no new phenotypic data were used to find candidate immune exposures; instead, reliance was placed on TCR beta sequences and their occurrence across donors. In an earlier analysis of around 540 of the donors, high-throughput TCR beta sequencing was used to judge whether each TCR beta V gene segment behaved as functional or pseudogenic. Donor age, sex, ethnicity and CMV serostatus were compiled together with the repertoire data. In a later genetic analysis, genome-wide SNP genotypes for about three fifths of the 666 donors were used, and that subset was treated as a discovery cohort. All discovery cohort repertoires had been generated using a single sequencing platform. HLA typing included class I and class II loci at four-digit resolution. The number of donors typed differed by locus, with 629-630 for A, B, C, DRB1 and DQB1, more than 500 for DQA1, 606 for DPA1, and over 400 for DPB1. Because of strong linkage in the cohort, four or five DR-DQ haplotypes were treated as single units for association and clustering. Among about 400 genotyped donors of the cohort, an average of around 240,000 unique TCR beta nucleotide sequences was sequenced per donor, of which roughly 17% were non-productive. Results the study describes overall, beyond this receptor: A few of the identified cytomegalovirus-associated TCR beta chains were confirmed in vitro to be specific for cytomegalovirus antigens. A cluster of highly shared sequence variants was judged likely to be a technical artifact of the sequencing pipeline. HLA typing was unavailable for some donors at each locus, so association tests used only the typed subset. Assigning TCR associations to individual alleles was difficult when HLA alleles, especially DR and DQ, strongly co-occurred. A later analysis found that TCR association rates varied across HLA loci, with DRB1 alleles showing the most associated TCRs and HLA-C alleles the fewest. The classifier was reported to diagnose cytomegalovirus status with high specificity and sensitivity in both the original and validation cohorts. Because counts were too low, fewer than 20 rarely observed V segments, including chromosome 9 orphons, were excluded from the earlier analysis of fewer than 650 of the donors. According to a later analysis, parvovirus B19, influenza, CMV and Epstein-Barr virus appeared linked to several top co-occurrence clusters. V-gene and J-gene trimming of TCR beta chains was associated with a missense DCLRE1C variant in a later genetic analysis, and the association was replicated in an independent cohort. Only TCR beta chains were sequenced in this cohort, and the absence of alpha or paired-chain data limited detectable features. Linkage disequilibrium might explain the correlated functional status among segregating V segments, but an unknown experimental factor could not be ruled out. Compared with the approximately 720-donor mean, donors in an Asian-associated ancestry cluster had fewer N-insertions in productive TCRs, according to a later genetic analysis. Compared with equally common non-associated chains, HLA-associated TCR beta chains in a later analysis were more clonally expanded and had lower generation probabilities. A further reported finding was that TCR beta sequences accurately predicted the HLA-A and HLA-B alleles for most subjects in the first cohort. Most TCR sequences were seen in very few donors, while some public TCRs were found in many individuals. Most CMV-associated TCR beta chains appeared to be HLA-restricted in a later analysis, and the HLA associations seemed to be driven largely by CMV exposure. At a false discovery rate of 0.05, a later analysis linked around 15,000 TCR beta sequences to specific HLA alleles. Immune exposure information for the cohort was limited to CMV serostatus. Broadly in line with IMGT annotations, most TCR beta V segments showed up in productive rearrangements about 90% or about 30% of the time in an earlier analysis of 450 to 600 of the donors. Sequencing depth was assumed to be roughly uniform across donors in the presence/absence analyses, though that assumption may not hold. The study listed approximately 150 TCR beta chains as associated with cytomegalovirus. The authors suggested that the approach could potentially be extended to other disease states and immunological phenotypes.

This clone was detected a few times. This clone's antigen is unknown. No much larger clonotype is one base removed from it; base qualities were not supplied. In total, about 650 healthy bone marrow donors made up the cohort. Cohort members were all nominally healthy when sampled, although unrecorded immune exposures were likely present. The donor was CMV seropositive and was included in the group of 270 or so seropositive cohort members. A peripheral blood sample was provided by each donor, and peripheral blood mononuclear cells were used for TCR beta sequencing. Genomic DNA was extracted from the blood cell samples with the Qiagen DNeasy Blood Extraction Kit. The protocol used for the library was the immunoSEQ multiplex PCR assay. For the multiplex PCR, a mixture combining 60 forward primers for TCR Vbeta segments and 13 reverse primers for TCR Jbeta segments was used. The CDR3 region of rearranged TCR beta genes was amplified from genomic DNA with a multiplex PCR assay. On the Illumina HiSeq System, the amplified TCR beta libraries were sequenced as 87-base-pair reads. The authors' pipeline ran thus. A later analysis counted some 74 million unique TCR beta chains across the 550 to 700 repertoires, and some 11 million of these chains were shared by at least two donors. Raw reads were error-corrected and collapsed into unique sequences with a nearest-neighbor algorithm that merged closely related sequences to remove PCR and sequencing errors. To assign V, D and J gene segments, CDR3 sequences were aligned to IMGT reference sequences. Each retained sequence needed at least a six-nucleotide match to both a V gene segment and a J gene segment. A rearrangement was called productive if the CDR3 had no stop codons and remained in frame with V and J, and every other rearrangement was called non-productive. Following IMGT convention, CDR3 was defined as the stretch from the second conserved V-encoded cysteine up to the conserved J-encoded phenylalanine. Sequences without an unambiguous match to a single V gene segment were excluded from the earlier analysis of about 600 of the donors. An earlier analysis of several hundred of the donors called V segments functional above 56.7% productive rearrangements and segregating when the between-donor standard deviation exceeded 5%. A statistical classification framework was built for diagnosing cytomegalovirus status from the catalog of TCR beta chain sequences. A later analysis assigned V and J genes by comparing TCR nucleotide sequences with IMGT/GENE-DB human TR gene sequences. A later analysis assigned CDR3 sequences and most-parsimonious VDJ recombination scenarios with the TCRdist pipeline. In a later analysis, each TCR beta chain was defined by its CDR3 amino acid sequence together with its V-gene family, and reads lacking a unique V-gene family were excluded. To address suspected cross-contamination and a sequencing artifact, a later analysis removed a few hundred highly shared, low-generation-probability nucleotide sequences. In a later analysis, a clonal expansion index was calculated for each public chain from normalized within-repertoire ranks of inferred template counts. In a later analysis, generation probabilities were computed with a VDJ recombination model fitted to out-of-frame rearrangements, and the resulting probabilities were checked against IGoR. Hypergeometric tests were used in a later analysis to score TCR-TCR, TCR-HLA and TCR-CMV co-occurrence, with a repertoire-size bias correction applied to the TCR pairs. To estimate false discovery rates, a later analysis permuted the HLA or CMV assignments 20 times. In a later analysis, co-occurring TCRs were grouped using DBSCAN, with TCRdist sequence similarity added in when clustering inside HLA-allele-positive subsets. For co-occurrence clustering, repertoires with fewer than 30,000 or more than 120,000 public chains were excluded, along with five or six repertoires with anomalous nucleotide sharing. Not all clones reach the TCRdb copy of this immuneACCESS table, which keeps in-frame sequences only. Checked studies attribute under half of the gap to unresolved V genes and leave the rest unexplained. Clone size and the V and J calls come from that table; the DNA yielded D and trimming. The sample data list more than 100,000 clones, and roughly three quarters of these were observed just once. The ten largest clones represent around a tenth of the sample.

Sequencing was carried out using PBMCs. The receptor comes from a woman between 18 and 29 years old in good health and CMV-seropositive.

This receptor carries the CDR3 CASSLLVGDTGELFF. The base sequence is TGTGCCAGCAGTTTACTCGTAGGAGACACCGGGGAGCTGTTTTTT. The V and J segments used are TRBV27 and TRBJ2-2; no D segment can be confidently identified. V is shortened by 2 bases, J by 3 bases, and the region joining them spans 10 bases. The germline V gene (reference sequence) sets CDR1 to MNHEY and CDR2 to SMNVEV. Taken from cysteine to phenylalanine, the CDR3 has 15 residues. The retained sequence is limited to the CDR3, 45 bases, with the frame set at the first base.